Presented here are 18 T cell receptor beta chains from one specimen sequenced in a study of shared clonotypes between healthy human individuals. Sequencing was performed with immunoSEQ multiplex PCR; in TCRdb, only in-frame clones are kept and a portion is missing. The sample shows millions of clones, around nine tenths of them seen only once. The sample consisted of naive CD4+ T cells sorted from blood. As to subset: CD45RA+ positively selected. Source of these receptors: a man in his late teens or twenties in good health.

DNA for the CDR3: TGTGCCAGCAGCTTAGGGGACCACCAGGTTGAGACCCAGTACTTC. This codes for CASSLGDHQVETQYF. This chain links TRBV7-2 with TRBJ2-5; either TRBD1 or TRBD2 may supply D (5 bases each). Germline loops: CDR1 SGHTA, CDR2 FQGNSA. Trimming cost V 1 base and J 5 bases, with 14 bases left between them. There are 15 residues in the CDR3.

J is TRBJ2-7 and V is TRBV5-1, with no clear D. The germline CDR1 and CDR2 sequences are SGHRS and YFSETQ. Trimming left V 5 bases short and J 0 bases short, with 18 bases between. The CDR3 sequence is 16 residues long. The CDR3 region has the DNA TGCGCCAGCAGTTCCACCGCGGCTAGGAGCTCCTACGAGCAGTACTTC. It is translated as CASSSTAARSSYEQYF.

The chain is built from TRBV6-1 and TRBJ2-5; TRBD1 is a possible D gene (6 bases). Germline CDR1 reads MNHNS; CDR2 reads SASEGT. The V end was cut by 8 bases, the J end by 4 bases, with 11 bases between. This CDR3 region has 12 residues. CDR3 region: CASGLTGETQYF. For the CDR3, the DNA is TGTGCCAGCGGACTGACAGGAGAGACCCAGTACTTC.

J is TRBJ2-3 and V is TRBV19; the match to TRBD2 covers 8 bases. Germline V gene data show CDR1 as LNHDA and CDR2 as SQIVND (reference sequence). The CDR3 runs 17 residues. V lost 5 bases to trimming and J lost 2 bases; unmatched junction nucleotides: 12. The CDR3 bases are TGTGCCAGTAGTGCCACTCTGAGCGGGGGCTACACAGATACGCAGTATTTT. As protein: CASSATLSGGYTDTQYF.

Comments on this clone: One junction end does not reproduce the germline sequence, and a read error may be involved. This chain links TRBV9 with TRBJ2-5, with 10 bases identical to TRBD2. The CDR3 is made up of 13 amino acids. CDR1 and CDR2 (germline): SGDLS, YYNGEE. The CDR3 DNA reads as TGTGCCAGCAGCGCAGGGACTAGCGAGACTCAGTACTTC. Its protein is CASSAGTSETQYF. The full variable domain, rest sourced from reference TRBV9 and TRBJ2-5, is DSGVTQTPKHLITATGQRVTLRCSPRSGDLSVYWYQQSLDQGLQFLIQYYNGEERAKGNILERFSAQQFPDLHSELNLSSLELGDSALYFCASSAGTSETQYFGPGTRLLVL.

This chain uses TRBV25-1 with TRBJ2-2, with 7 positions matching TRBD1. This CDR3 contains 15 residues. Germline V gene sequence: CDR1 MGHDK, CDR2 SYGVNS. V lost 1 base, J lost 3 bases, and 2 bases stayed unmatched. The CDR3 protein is CASSELDRDTGELFF. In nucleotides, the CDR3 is TGTGCCAGCAGTGAATTAGACAGGGACACCGGGGAGCTGTTTTTT.

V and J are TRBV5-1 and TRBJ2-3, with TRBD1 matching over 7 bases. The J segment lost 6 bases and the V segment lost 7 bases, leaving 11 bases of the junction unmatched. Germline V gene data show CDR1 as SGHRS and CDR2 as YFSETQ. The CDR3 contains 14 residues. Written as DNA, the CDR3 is TGCGCCAGCCGACAGGGTTCAAGTTCGGATACGCAGTATTTT. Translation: CASRQGSSSDTQYF.

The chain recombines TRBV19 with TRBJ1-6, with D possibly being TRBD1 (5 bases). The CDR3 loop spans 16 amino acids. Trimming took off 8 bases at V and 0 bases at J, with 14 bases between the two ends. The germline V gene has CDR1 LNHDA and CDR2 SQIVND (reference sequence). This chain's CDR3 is CASGDLPSSYNSPLHF. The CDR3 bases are TGTGCCAGTGGGGACTTACCGAGCTCCTATAATTCACCCCTCCACTTT.

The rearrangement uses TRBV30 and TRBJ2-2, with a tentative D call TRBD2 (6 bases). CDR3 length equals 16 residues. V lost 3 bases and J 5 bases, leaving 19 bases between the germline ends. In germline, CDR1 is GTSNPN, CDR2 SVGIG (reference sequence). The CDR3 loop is CAWSAWQGGWTGELFF. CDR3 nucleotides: TGTGCCTGGAGCGCTTGGCAGGGAGGTTGGACCGGGGAGCTGTTTTTT.

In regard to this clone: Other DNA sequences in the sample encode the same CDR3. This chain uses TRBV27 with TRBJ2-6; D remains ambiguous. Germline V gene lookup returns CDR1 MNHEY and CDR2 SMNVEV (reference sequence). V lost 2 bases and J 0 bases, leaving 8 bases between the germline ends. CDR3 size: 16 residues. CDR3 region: CASSLLGVSGANVLTF. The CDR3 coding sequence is TGTGCCAGCAGTTTACTCGGTGTCTCTGGGGCCAACGTCCTGACTTTC.

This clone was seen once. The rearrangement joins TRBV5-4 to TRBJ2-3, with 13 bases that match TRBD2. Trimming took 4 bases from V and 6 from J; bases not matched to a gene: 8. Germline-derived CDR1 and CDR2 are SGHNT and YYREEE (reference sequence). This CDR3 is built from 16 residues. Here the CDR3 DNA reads TGTGCCAGCAGCCTCGGGACTAGCGGGGCTCGGGATACGCAGTATTTT. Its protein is CASSLGTSGARDTQYF.

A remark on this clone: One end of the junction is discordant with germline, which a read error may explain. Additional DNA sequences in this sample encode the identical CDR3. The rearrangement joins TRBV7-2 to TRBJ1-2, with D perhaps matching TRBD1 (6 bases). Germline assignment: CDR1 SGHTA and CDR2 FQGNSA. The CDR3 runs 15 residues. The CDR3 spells CASSLETGENYGYTF. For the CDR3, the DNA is TGTGCCAGTAGCTTAGAGACAGGCGAGAACTATGGCTACACCTTC. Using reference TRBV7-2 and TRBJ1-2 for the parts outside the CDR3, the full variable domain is GAGVSQSPSNKVTEKGKDVELRCDPISGHTALYWYRQSLGQGLEFLIYFQGNSAPDKSGLPSDRFSAERTGGSVSTLTIQRTQQEDSAVYLCASSLETGENYGYTFGSGTRLTVV.

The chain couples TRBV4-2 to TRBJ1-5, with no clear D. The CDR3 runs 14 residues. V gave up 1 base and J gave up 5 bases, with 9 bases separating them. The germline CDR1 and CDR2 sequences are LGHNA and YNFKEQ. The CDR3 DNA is TGTGCCAGCAGCCAAGTGGAGGTCGATCAGCCCCAGCATTTT. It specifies CASSQVEVDQPQHF.

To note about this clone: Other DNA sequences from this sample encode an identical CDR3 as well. Here the CDR3 reads CASRRTGLNEKLFF. The CDR3 nucleotides are TGTGCCAGCAGACGGACGGGGTTAAATGAAAAACTGTTTTTT. V usage is TRBV5-6 and J usage is TRBJ1-4; D ambiguous. Trimming shortened V by 5 bases and J by 5 bases, and 13 bases separated the two germline ends. The CDR3 covers 14 residues. From germline, CDR1 is SGHDT and CDR2 YYEEEE.

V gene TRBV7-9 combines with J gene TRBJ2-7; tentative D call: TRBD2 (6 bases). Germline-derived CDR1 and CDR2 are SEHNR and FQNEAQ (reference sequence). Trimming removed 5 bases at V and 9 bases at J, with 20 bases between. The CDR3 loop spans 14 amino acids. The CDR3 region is CASSPKGQAGGQYF. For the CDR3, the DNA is TGTGCCAGCAGCCCCAAAGGGCAGGCCGGGGGGCAGTACTTC.

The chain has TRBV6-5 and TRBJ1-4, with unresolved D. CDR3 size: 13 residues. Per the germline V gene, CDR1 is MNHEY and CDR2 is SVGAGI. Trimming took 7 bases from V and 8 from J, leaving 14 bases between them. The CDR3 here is CASKLGPREKLFF. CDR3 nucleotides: TGTGCCAGCAAATTGGGCCCTAGGGAAAAACTGTTTTTT.

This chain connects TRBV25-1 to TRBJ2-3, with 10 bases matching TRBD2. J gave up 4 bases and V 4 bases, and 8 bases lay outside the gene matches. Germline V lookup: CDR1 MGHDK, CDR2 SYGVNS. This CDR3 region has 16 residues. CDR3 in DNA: TGTGCCAGCAGTGGATGGGAGCGGGGGGGCTCAGATACGCAGTATTTT. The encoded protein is CASSGWERGGSDTQYF.

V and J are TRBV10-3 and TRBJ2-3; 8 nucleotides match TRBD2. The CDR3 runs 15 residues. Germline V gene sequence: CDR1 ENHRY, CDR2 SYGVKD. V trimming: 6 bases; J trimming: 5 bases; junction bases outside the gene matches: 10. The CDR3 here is CAISQVAGWGDTQYF. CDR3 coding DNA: TGTGCCATCAGCCAGGTAGCGGGATGGGGAGATACGCAGTATTTT.